This is a list of T cell receptor beta chains from one sample in a study of blood T cell repertoires in COVID-19. Assay: immunoSEQ multiplex PCR; the TCRdb copy retains only in-frame clones and omits some. Of about 360,000 clones detected, about 86% appear once; the ten largest clones hold 7% to 7.5%. What was sequenced was peripheral blood. The source of these receptors is a woman aged 60-75 years with COVID-19, enrolled during active disease. Both conserved end residues are part of each CDR3. D genes are given only for firm matches. Size values are once, few and many counts, or a class for expanded clones, and some rows have none.

cdr3_nt	cdr3_aa	clone_size	d_call	j_call	v_call
TGTGCCAGCAGTGAAACCCCCCGGGACAGCTCCTACTATGGCTACACCTTC	CASSETPRDSSYYGYTF	once	TRBD1	TRBJ1-2	TRBV6-1
TGTGCCAGCAGCTTGTGGCAGGCCGATGGCTACACCTTC	CASSLWQADGYTF	NA	NA	TRBJ1-2	TRBV7-9
TGCGCCAGCAGCTTGTCTCGTACTATCGCCGGCTCCTTT	CASSLSRTIAGSF	NA	NA	TRBJ1-1	TRBV5-1
TGTGCCAGCAGAACAGGGGGCGGTGGATATGGCTACACCTTC	CASRTGGGGYGYTF	NA	TRBD1	TRBJ1-2	TRBV6-5
TGTGCCTGGGCAAGCGGGGGAAACACCATATATTTT	CAWASGGNTIYF	NA	NA	TRBJ1-3	TRBV30
TGTGCCAGCAGTGAATATTCGGGGGGGGAACATGGGAAACTGTTTTTT	CASSEYSGGEHGKLFF	NA	NA	TRBJ1-4	TRBV25-1
TGTGCCAGCAGCTTAGCAGGGCCTAGGCACGAGCAGTACTTC	CASSLAGPRHEQYF	NA	NA	TRBJ2-7	TRBV11-2
TGCGCCAGCAGCCCCGGGTTCCTCATGAACACTGAAGCTTTCTTT	CASSPGFLMNTEAFF	NA	NA	TRBJ1-1	TRBV5-1
TGTGCCAGTAAGGAGACAGGGGGCAGAGAGACCCAGTACTTC	CASKETGGRETQYF	once	TRBD1	TRBJ2-5	TRBV19
TGCGCCCTTGGACAGGGGGCTTTTTTCACTGAAGCTTTCTTT	CALGQGAFFTEAFF	NA	TRBD1	TRBJ1-1	TRBV10-2
TGCGCCAGCAGCTTGCAAGGGGGTCCCCTCAACACTGAAGCTTTCTTT	CASSLQGGPLNTEAFF	few	NA	TRBJ1-1	TRBV5-1
TGTGCCAGCAGCCTAATATACGGCACTGAAGCTTTCTTT	CASSLIYGTEAFF	NA	NA	TRBJ1-1	TRBV7-2
TGTGCCAGCAGCCAAGCCCTAGGAGGCCATCAGCCCCAGCATTTT	CASSQALGGHQPQHF	NA	NA	TRBJ1-5	TRBV3-1/TRBV3-2
TGTGCCAGTAGTATGGCGGGGCCCGGGTACGAGCAGTACTTC	CASSMAGPGYEQYF	once	NA	TRBJ2-7	TRBV19
TGTGCCAGTACCCCACTAGCGGGGGGTCTTAGAGAGCAGTTCTTC	CASTPLAGGLREQFF	NA	TRBD2	TRBJ2-1	TRBV19
TGCGCCAGCGGACCCGGACAGGGCCTAAGATCACCCCTCCACTTT	CASGPGQGLRSPLHF	NA	TRBD1	TRBJ1-6	TRBV23-1